This T cell receptor (beta chain) appears in the sequencing data of a study of T-cell memory formation after mild COVID-19. In the study overall: TCR clusters mostly belonged to single donors. Findings and limits, study-wide: Pre-infection memory held some responding clones, suggesting pre-existing cross-reactive T cells responded.

The ends were cut back, 2 bases at V and 5 bases at J, with 15 bases in the middle. The germline gives CDR1 ENHRY, CDR2 SYGVKD. CDR3 length equals 15 residues. For this clonotype: Antigen unknown.

Constant-segment primers served in 5'RACE that generated TCR alpha and TCR beta cDNA libraries bearing sample barcodes and UMIs. TCRdb used MiXCR to reprocess the 5' RACE reads, holding one entry per CDR3 protein. The sample carries about 190,000 distinct CDR3 sequences, about a sixth recorded once. This sequence joins TRBV10-3 and TRBJ1-1; D gene unclear. The sample consisted of PBMCs or a T cell subset sorted from them (not recorded which). The TCR was taken from an adult woman who had mild COVID-19 (a few samples of this study predate the infection). Cell type and time point are not known. In DNA form, the CDR3 reads TGTGCCATCAGTGAGCCTGAAGGAGGCGCTACTGAAGCTTTCTTT. It encodes CAISEPEGGATEAFF.